This entry lists 3 T cell receptor beta chains sequenced from one sample in a study of shared clonotypes between healthy human individuals. Generated by immunoSEQ multiplex PCR, the TCRdb table keeps only in-frame clones and is missing some. The data contain some 1,900,000 clones, approximately 95% of them singletons. Naive CD8 cells lacked CD45RO and underwent positive selection for CCR7, leaving out terminally differentiated effector memory CD45RA+ cells. Sequenced input: naive CD8+ T cells sorted from blood. The receptors originated from a man aged 18 to 35 in good health.

The chain recombines TRBV7-9 with TRBJ2-7; D possibly corresponds to TRBD2 (7 bases). The CDR3 consists of 16 residues. The V gene lost 2 bases and the J gene lost 6 bases, with 20 bases spanning the gap. Germline V gives CDR1 SEHNR, CDR2 FQNEAQ (reference sequence). CDR3 in amino acids: CASSLSEGGPPGEQYF. The CDR3 DNA is TGTGCCAGCAGCTTATCGGAGGGGGGGCCCCCGGGCGAGCAGTACTTC.

The chain combines TRBV11-2 with TRBJ2-7, with D possibly being TRBD1 (6 bases). The CDR3 length is 14 residues. V dropped 3 bases and J dropped 5 bases, with 14 bases sitting between them. Germline CDR1 SGHAT, CDR2 FQNNGV. CDR3 bases: TGTGCCAGCAGCTTCTCCGGACAGCGTAACGAGCAGTACTTC. This gives the protein CASSFSGQRNEQYF.

The rearrangement links TRBV7-3 to TRBJ2-1; D possibly uses TRBD1 or TRBD2 (6 bases each). V was pared by 1 base and J by 7 bases, with 17 bases between. Germline V gene sequence: CDR1 SGHTA, CDR2 FQGTGA. CDR3 size: 16 residues. The CDR3 sequence: CASSLIGGADANEQFF. The CDR3 nucleotides are TGTGCCAGCAGCTTAATCGGGGGCGCAGACGCTAATGAGCAGTTCTTC.